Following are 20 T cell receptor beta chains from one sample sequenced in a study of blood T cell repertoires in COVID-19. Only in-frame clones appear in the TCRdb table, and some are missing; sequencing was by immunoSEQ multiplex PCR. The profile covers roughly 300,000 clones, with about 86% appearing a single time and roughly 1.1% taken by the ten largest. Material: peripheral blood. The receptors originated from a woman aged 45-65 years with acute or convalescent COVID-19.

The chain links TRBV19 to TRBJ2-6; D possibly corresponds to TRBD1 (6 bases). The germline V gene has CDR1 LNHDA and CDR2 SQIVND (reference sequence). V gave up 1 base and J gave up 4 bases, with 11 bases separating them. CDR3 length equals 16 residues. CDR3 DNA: TGTGCCAGTAGTATAGGATGGGGGCTAGGGGCCAACGTCCTGACTTTC. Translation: CASSIGWGLGANVLTF.

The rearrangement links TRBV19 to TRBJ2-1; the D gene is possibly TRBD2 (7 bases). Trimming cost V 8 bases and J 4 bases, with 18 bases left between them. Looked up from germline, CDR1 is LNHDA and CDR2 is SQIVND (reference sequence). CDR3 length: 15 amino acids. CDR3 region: CASCPGGASYNEQFF. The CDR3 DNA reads TGTGCCAGTTGCCCTGGGGGGGCCTCGTACAATGAGCAGTTCTTC.

Here the CDR3 DNA reads TGTGCCAGTACCCTAGCGGGGGGAACCGCGGAGACCCAGTACTTC. Its protein product is CASTLAGGTAETQYF. The chain has TRBV3-1 (or the pseudogene TRBV3-2) and TRBJ2-5; 11 bases line up with TRBD2. Germline V gene data show CDR1 as LGHDT and CDR2 as YNNKEL (reference sequence). Unmatched junction bases numbered 11, after V lost 9 bases and J lost 5 bases. The CDR3 is 15 residues long.

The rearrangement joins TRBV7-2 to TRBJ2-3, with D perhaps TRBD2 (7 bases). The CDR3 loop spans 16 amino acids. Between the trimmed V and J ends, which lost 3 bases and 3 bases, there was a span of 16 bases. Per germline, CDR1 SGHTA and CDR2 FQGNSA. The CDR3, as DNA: TGTGCCAGCAGCTTGCGAGGGGGGGCTGGGACAGATACGCAGTATTTT. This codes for CASSLRGGAGTDTQYF.

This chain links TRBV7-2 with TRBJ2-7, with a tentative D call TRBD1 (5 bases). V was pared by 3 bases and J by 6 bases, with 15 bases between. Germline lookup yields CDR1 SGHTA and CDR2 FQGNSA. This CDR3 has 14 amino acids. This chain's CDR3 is CASSLRQIPREQYF. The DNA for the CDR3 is TGTGCCAGCAGCTTGAGACAGATTCCCCGCGAGCAGTACTTC.

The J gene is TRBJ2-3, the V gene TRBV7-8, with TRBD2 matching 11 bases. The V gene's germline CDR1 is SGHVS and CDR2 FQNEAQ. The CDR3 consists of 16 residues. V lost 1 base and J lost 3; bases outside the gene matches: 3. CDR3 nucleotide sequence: TGTGCCAGCAGCTTAGTGAGACTAGCGGGAACAGATACGCAGTATTTT. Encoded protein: CASSLVRLAGTDTQYF.

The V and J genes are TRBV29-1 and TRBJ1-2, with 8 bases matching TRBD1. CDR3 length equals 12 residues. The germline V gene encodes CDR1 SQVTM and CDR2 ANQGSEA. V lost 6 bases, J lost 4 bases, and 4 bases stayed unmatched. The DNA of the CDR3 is TGCAGCGTGGGGACAGGCTTCTATGGCTACACCTTC. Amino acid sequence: CSVGTGFYGYTF.

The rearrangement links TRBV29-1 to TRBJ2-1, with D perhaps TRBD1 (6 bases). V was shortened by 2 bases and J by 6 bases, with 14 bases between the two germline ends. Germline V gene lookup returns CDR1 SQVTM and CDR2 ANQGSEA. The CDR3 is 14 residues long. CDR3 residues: CSVEKGQTGNEQFF. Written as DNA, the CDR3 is TGCAGCGTTGAAAAGGGGCAGACAGGCAATGAGCAGTTCTTC.

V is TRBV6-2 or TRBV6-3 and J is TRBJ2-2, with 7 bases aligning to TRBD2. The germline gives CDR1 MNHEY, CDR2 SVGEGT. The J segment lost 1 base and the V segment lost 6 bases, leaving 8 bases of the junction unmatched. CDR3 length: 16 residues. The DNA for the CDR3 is TGTGCCAGCAGGCCTTGGGCTAGCGGGAACACCGGGGAGCTGTTTTTT. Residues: CASRPWASGNTGELFF.

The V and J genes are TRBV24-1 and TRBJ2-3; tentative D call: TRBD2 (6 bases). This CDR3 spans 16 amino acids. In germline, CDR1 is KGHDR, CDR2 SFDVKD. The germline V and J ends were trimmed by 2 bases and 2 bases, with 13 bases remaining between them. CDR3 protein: CATSDWPRDSTDTQYF. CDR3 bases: TGTGCCACCAGTGATTGGCCCAGGGACTCCACAGATACGCAGTATTTT.

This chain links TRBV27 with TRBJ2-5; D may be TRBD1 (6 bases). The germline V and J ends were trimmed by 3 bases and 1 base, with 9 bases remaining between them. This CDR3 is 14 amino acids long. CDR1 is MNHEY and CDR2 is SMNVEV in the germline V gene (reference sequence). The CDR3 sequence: CASSFLGAQETQYF. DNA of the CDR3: TGTGCCAGCAGTTTTTTGGGGGCCCAAGAGACCCAGTACTTC.

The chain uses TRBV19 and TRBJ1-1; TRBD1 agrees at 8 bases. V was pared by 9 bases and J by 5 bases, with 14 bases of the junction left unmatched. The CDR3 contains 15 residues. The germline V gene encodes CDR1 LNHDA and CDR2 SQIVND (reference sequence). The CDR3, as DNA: TGTGCCAGCCGAGTAACGTCCAGGGGGCTGACTGAAGCTTTCTTT. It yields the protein CASRVTSRGLTEAFF.

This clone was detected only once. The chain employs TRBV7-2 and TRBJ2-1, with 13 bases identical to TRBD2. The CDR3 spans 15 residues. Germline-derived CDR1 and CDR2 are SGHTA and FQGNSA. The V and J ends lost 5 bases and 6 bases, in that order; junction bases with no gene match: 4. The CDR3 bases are TGTGCCAGCAGCCTTCGGACTAGCGGGAGCAATGAGCAGTTCTTC. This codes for CASSLRTSGSNEQFF.

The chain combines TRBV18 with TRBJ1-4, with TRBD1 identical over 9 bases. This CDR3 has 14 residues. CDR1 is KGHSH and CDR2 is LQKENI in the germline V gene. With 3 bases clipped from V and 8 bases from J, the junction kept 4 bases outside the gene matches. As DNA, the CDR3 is TGTGCCAGCTCACCCCGACAGGGGGAGGAAAAACTGTTTTTT. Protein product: CASSPRQGEEKLFF.

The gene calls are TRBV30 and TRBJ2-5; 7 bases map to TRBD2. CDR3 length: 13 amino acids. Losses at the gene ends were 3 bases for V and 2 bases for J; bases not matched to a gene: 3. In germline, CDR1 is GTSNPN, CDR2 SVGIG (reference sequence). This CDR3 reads CAWSGTNQETQYF. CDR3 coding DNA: TGTGCCTGGAGCGGGACTAATCAAGAGACCCAGTACTTC.

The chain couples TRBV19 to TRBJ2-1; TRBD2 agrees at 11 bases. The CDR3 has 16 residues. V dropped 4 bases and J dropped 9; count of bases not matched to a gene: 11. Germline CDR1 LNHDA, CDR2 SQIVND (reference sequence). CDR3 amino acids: CASSTRETSGVGEQFF. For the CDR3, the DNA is TGTGCCAGTAGTACCCGTGAGACTAGCGGGGTGGGTGAGCAGTTCTTC.

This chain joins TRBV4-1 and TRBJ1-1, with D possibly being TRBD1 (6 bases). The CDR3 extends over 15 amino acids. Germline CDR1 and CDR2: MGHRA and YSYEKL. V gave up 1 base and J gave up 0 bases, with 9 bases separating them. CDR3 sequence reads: CASSQVGQLNTEAFF. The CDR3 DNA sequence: TGCGCCAGCAGCCAAGTTGGACAGCTGAACACTGAAGCTTTCTTT.

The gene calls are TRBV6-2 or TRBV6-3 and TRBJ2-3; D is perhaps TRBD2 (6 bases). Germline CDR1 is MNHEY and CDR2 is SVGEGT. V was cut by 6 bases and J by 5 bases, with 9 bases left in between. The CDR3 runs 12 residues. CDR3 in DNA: TGTGCCAGCAGCCGCGGGGTAGATACGCAGTATTTT. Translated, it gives CASSRGVDTQYF.

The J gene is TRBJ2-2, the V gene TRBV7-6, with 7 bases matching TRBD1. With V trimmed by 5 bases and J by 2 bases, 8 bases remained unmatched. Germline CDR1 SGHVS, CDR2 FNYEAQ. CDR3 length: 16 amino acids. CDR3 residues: CASSLQTGRNTGELFF. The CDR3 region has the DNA TGTGCCAGCAGCCTACAGACAGGGAGAAACACCGGGGAGCTGTTTTTT.

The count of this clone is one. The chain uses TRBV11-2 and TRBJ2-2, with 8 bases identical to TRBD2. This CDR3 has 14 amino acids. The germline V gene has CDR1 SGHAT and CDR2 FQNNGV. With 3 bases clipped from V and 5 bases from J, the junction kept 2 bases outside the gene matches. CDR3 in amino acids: CASSLGGRTGELFF. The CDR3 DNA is TGTGCCAGCAGCTTGGGCGGGAGGACCGGGGAGCTGTTTTTT.